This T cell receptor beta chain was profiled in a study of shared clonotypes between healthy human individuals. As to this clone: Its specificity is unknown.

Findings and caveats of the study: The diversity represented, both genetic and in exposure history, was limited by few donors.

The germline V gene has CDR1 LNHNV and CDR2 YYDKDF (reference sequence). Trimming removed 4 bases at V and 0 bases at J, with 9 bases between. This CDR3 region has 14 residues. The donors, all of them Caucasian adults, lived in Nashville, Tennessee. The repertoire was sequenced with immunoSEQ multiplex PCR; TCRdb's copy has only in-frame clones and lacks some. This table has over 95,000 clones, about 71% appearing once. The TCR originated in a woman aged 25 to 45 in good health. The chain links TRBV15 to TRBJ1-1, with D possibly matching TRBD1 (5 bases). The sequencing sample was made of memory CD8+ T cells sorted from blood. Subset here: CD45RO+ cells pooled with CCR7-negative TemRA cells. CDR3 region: CATSNEGMNTEAFF. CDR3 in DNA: TGTGCCACCAGCAACGAGGGGATGAACACTGAAGCTTTCTTT.